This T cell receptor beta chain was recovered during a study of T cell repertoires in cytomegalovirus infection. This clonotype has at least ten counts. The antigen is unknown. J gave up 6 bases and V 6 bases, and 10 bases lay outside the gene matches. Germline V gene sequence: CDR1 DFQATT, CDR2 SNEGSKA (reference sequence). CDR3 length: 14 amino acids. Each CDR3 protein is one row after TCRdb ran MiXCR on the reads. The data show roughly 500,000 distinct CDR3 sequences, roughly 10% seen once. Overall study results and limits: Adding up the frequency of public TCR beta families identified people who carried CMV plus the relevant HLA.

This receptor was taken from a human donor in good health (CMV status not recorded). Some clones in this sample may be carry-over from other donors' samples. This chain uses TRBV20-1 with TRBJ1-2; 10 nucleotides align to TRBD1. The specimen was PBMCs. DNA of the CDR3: TGCAGTGCCTACACCGGGACAGGGGTTCATGGCTACACCTTC. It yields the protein CSAYTGTGVHGYTF.